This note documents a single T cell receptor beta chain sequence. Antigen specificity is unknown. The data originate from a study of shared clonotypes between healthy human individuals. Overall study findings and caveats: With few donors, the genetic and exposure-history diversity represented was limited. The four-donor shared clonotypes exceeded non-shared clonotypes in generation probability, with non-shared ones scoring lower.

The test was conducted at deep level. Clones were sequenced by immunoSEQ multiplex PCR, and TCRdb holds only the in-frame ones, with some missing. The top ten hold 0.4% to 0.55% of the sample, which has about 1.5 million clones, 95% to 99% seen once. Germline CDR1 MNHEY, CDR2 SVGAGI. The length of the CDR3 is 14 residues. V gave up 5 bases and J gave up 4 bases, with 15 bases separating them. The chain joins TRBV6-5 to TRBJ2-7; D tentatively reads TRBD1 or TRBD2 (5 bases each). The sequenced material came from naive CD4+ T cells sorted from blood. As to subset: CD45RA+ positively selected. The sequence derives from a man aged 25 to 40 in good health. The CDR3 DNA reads TGTGCCAGCAGTATCGGGTGGGGGAATTACGAGCAGTACTTC. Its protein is CASSIGWGNYEQYF.